This T cell receptor beta chain was captured in a study of a mutant IDH1 vaccine in newly diagnosed glioma (dated by TCRdb to the early 2020s). Regarding the research as a whole: Patients received eight vaccinations in weeks 1, 3, 5, 7, 11, 15, 19 and 23, corresponding to visits V03 through V10. Of the roughly 33 treated patients, around 62% were male and approximately 38% were female, and a mean age of 40.4 years was recorded. For exploratory analyses, longitudinal TCRB deep sequencing was carried out in roughly 23 treated patients wherever samples were available. Vaccination began 4-6 weeks after radiotherapy alone, or alongside temozolomide cycles in the chemotherapy-containing groups. Prior to enrollment, standard therapy consisting of radiotherapy alone, temozolomide alone, or radiochemotherapy with temozolomide had been administered to patients, with the combination being received by most patients. Peripheral blood was drawn at six visits: V03 (baseline), V05, V07, V10, V12 and V13. Summary of the overall study and its limitations: Immune responses induced by the vaccine were seen in roughly 95% of patients across multiple MHC alleles. Pseudoprogression appeared unrelated to alterations in the top peripheral T cell clonotypes detected by TCRB sequencing. Selection of PBMC samples for TCRB deep sequencing was based on availability. The authors noted that analyses of patient blood samples could not be reproduced because of sample limitations.

The time point label for this specimen denotes: week 11, during vaccination. Each vaccine dose was 300 ug of a 20-mer mutant IDH1 peptide in Montanide, given subcutaneously with topical imiquimod. Newly diagnosed WHO grade 3 or 4 IDH1-mutant astrocytomas showing loss of nuclear ATRX were present in the donors. The samples were drawn from NOA16, a multicentre, single-arm, open-label phase I trial in Germany that tested a mutant IDH1 peptide vaccine in humans for the first time. Genomic DNA for TCRB sequencing was extracted from EDTA blood using the DNeasy Blood and Tissue Kit. V was cut back by 3 bases and J by 1 base, leaving a gap of 9 bases between them. The CDR3 sequence holds 13 residues, the cysteine and phenylalanine included. Only the CDR3 DNA stays, 39 bases, in frame from base 1. Reading the germline V gene gives CDR1 SQVTM and CDR2 ANQGSEA. Remarks on this clone: Its cognate antigen has yet to be identified. No much larger clonotype is one base removed from it; base qualities were not supplied. Other DNA sequences in the sample encode the same CDR3.

Receptor amplification or capture employed the immunoSEQ multiplex PCR assay. The hsTCRB Kit was used according to the manufacturer's protocol to amplify rearranged TCR beta chain sequences. An Illumina MiSeq was used to sequence the TCRB libraries. The paper's processing steps were these. Demultiplexing, trimming and gene mapping were performed with the kit vendor's proprietary platform. TCRdb took over this immuneACCESS table, retaining in-frame rearrangements with V and J assigned. Such tables are incomplete; in checked studies, under half of the missing clones stem from an unresolved V gene, and the remainder is unexplained. V, J and clone size are those of that table, while D and trimming were read from the DNA. The sample records tens of thousands of clones, under 90% of which are singletons. The ten largest clones add up to under 7.5% of the sample.

This material consisted of PBMCs, taken from a glioma patient whose treatment included an IDH1 peptide vaccine. The sequence was collected from a middle-aged woman with glioma. The chain links TRBV29-1 with TRBJ1-1; the best D guess is TRBD1, with 5 bases matching. CDR3 loop: CSVEGLRNTEAFF. The DNA sequence is given as TGCAGCGTTGAGGGACTGAGGAACACTGAAGCTTTCTTT.